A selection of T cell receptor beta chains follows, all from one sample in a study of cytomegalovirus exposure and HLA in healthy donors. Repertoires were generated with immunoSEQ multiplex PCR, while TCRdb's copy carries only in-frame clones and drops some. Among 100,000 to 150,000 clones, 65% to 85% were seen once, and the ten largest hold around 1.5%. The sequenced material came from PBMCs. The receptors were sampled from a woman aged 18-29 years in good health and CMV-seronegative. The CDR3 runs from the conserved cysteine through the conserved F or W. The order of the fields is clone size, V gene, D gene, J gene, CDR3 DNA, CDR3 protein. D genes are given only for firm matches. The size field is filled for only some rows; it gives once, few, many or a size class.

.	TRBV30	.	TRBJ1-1	TGTGCCTGGAGGAGAGAGGCTGAAGCTTTCTTT	CAWRREAEAFF
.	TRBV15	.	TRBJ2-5	TGTGCCACCAGCACAACTTATGAGGCCCAGTACTTC	CATSTTYEAQYF
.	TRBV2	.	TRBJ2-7	TGTGCCAGCAGTGAACGTATCAGGTTCGGGCAGTACTTC	CASSERIRFGQYF
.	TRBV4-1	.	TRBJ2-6	TGCGCCAGCAGCCAAGTAAGAGCGACTGGGGCCAACGTCCTGACTTTC	CASSQVRATGANVLTF
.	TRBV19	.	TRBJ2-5	TGTGCCAGTAGTATTAACATCCAAGAGACCCAGTACTTC	CASSINIQETQYF
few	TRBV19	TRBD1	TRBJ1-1	TGTGCCAGTAGTATTGGGACAGAGAACACTGAAGCTTTCTTT	CASSIGTENTEAFF
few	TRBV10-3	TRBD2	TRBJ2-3	TGTGCCATCAGCCGACTAGCGGGACCGAGCACAGATACGCAGTATTTT	CAISRLAGPSTDTQYF
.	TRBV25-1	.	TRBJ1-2	TGTGCCACGGAAGGGGGAGAGGGGTATGGCTACACCTTC	CATEGGEGYGYTF
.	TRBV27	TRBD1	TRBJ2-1	TGTGCCAGCAGTTTCACAGGGGGGTACAATGAGCAGTTCTTC	CASSFTGGYNEQFF
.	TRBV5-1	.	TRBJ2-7	TGCGCCAGCAGCTTTTACGATCCCGCGGGGGAGCAGTACTTC	CASSFYDPAGEQYF
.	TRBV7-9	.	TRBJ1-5	TGTGCCAGCAGCTTACTCTCAGGGCAGCCCCAGCATTTT	CASSLLSGQPQHF
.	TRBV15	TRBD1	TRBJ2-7	TGTGCCACCAGTCTCCCGGGACAGATAATGTACGAGCAGTACTTC	CATSLPGQIMYEQYF
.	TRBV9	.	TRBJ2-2	TGTGCCAGCAGCGTAGCGGGCAGGGTCACCGGGGAGCTGTTTTTT	CASSVAGRVTGELFF
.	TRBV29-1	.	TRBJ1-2	TGCAGCGTTGAAGAGACAGAATCTAACTATGGCTACACCTTC	CSVEETESNYGYTF
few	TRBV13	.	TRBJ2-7	TGTGCCAGCAGCTTAGTAAGAGGGGAGCAGTACTTC	CASSLVRGEQYF
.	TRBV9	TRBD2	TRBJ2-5	TGTGCCAGCACCAGGGGTCCTAGCGGGAGATCTGGAGAGACCCAGTACTTC	CASTRGPSGRSGETQYF
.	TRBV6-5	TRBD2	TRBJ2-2	TGTGCCAGCAGTTTCGGACTAGCCGGGGAGCTGTTTTTT	CASSFGLAGELFF
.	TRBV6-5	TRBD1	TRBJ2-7	TGTGCCAGCAGCGAGGGACAGGGGTTCCACGAGCAGTACTTC	CASSEGQGFHEQYF
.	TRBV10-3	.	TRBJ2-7	TGTGCCATCGGGGCGGGACCTCTTTACGAGCAGTACTTC	CAIGAGPLYEQYF
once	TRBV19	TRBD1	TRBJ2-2	TGTGCCAGTAGCCGCCAGGGTGGGACAGAGAACACCGGGGAGCTGTTTTTT	CASSRQGGTENTGELFF
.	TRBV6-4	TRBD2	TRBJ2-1	TGTGCCAGCAGTTTAGTCAGCGGGGGCAATGAGCAGTTCTTC	CASSLVSGGNEQFF
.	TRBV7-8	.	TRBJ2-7	TGTGCCAGCAGCTTGCAGGCTTCTTCCTACGAGCAGTACTTC	CASSLQASSYEQYF
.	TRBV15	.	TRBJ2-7	TGTGCCACCAGCAGAGAGCGGTCGTACGAGCAGTACTTC	CATSRERSYEQYF
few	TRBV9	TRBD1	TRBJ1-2	TGTGCCAGCAGCATGGACAGGGATGGAGTTAGTGGCTACACCTTC	CASSMDRDGVSGYTF
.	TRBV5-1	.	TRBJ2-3	TGCGCCAGCCGTGTCGAGGATACGCAGTATTTT	CASRVEDTQYF
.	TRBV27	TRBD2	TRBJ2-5	TGTGCCAGCAGTTTTGCCCGACTAGCGGGGGAACAAGAGACCCAGTACTTC	CASSFARLAGEQETQYF
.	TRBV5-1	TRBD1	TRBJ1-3	TGCGCCAGCAGGGCCGGACAGGCGTGGGACACCATATATTTT	CASRAGQAWDTIYF
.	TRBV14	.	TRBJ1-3	TGTGCCAGCAGCCAAGGACCGGGCTCTGGAAACACCATATATTTT	CASSQGPGSGNTIYF
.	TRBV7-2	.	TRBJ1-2	TGTGCCAGCAGCTTAGAGGGGAGGGGACCGGACACCTTC	CASSLEGRGPDTF
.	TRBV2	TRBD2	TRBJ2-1	TGTGCCAGCAGTCCCGGGACTAGCGGGAGTCGCGAGCAGTTCTTC	CASSPGTSGSREQFF
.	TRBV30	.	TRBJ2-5	TGTGCCTGGAGTGGGAACAGCCAAGAGACCCAGTACTTC	CAWSGNSQETQYF
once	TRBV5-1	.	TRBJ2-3	TGCGCCAGCAGCGCATCCGGGGGCACAGATACGCAGTATTTT	CASSASGGTDTQYF
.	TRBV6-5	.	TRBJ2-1	TGTGCCAGCGGTCGGGAGTTGGAGCAGTTCTTC	CASGRELEQFF
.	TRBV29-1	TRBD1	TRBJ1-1	TGCAGCGGTGGGACAGTGAACACTGAAGCTTTCTTT	CSGGTVNTEAFF
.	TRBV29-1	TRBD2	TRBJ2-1	TGCAGCGTTGGGACTAACGGGAGGGCAAATGAGCAGTTCTTC	CSVGTNGRANEQFF
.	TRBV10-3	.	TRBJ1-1	TGTGCCATCAGGGCGAACACTGAAGCTTTCTTT	CAIRANTEAFF
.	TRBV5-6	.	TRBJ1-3	TGTGCCAGCAGCTTGGCACAGGGTGGGCTTGGGTTTGGAAACACCATATATTTT	CASSLAQGGLGFGNTIYF
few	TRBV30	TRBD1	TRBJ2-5	TGTGCCTGGAGTACACAACAGGGGGCCACAGAGACCCAGTACTTC	CAWSTQQGATETQYF
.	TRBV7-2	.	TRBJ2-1	TGTGCCAGCAGCTTCCCCCCCACTGATACCAATGAGCAGTTCTTC	CASSFPPTDTNEQFF
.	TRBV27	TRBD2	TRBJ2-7	TGTGCCAGCAGTTCGGGACTAGCGTTAGAGCAGTACTTC	CASSSGLALEQYF
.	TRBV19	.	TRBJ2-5	TGTGCCAGTAGTAGGGCGGGCGGGGAGACCCAGTACTTC	CASSRAGGETQYF
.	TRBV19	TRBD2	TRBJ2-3	TGTGCCAGTAGTACCCCCAGCGGGGCCCTCACAGATACGCAGTATTTT	CASSTPSGALTDTQYF
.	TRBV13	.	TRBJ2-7	TGTGCCAGCAGCGCTCAGGGACGGGACAAAGGCACCCAGCAGTACTTC	CASSAQGRDKGTQQYF
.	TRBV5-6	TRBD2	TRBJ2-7	TGTGCCAGCAGCCTCCGGGAAGCGGGAGGGCGGTTCCACGAGCAGTACTTC	CASSLREAGGRFHEQYF
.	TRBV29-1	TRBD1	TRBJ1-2	TGCAGCGGGCGACAGGGGGCGAGTGGCTACACCTTC	CSGRQGASGYTF
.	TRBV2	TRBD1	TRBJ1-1	TGTGCCAGCAGTTCAGGACAGGCAAAGGGGGGAGCTTTCTTT	CASSSGQAKGGAFF
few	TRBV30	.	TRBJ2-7	TGTGCCTGGAGTGTAAGCGCCGCCTTAGAGCAGTACTTC	CAWSVSAALEQYF
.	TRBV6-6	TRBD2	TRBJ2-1	TGTGCCAGCAGAGCGACTAGCGGGTACAATGAGCAGTTCTTC	CASRATSGYNEQFF
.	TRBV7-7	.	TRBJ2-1	TGTGCCAGCAGCTTTAGACTATACAATGAGCAGTTCTTC	CASSFRLYNEQFF
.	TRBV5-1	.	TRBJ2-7	TGCGCCAGCAGCTTGGGATCGGCACGGGACGAGCAGTACTTC	CASSLGSARDEQYF
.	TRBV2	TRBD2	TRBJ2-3	TGTGCCAGCAGGCTAGCGGGAGAGCGTAATACGCAGTATTTT	CASRLAGERNTQYF
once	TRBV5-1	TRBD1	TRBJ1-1	TGCGCCATCAGCTACGGGGACAGGGCCTGGGGGTCGGACACTGAAGCTTTCTTT	CAISYGDRAWGSDTEAFF
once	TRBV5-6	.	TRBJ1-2	TGTGCCAGCAGCCCGGACAGAATGGGTGGCTACACCTTC	CASSPDRMGGYTF